Listed below are T cell receptor beta chains from one sample, sequenced in a study of shared clonotypes between healthy human individuals. Method: immunoSEQ multiplex PCR; TCRdb's copy keeps in-frame clones and lacks some. The data contain around 2.1 million clones, 85% to 95% of them singletons. The sequenced sample consisted of naive CD8+ T cells from PBMCs. The receptor set was obtained from a man between 18 and 35 years old in good health. Some clones in this sample may be carry-over from other donors' samples. Both conserved end residues are part of each CDR3. Fields, in order: D gene, V gene, clone size, J gene, CDR3 protein, CDR3 DNA. D genes are given only for firm matches. Expanded clones get a size class; other rows say once, few or many, or leave the size out.

d_gene: -; v_gene: TRBV27; abundance: -; j_gene: TRBJ2-5; CDR3aa: CASSLIQEPQETQYF; CDR3nt: TGTGCCAGCAGTTTAATCCAGGAGCCCCAAGAGACCCAGTACTTC
d_gene: TRBD2; v_gene: TRBV7-2; abundance: -; j_gene: TRBJ2-5; CDR3aa: CASSPKLAGGETQYF; CDR3nt: TGTGCCAGCAGCCCCAAACTAGCGGGTGGAGAGACCCAGTACTTC
d_gene: TRBD2; v_gene: TRBV27; abundance: -; j_gene: TRBJ2-7; CDR3aa: CASTTLAGAYEQYF; CDR3nt: TGTGCCAGCACCACACTAGCGGGGGCCTACGAGCAGTACTTC
d_gene: TRBD2; v_gene: TRBV7-9; abundance: -; j_gene: TRBJ2-7; CDR3aa: CASSSTSGSVYEQYF; CDR3nt: TGTGCCAGCAGCTCAACTAGCGGGAGCGTCTACGAGCAGTACTTC
d_gene: -; v_gene: TRBV27; abundance: once; j_gene: TRBJ2-7; CDR3aa: CASSLARGFYEQYF; CDR3nt: TGTGCCAGCAGTTTAGCCAGGGGATTTTACGAGCAGTACTTC
d_gene: TRBD2; v_gene: TRBV11-2; abundance: once; j_gene: TRBJ2-4; CDR3aa: CASSSRTSGLQNIQYF; CDR3nt: TGTGCCAGCAGCTCCAGGACTAGCGGGCTCCAAAACATTCAGTACTTC
d_gene: -; v_gene: TRBV7-2; abundance: -; j_gene: TRBJ1-2; CDR3aa: CASSLVPGQLYGYTF; CDR3nt: TGTGCCAGCAGCTTAGTCCCCGGTCAACTCTATGGCTACACCTTC
d_gene: -; v_gene: TRBV27; abundance: -; j_gene: TRBJ2-7; CDR3aa: CASSPTSSYEQYF; CDR3nt: TGTGCCAGCAGTCCCACCTCCTCCTACGAGCAGTACTTC
d_gene: TRBD1; v_gene: TRBV14; abundance: -; j_gene: TRBJ2-7; CDR3aa: CASSTRRTGQAYEQYF; CDR3nt: TGTGCCAGCAGCACTCGTCGGACAGGCCAAGCCTACGAGCAGTACTTC
d_gene: -; v_gene: TRBV9; abundance: -; j_gene: TRBJ2-5; CDR3aa: CASSANPAPRGQETQYF; CDR3nt: TGTGCCAGCAGCGCGAACCCGGCACCGAGGGGACAAGAGACCCAGTACTTC
d_gene: TRBD1; v_gene: TRBV6-1; abundance: -; j_gene: TRBJ2-7; CDR3aa: CASSEFDRATYEQYF; CDR3nt: TGTGCCAGCAGTGAATTTGACAGGGCAACCTACGAGCAGTACTTC
d_gene: -; v_gene: TRBV6-1; abundance: -; j_gene: TRBJ2-3; CDR3aa: CASSAPGSPVDTQYF; CDR3nt: TGTGCCAGCAGTGCCCCGGGTTCTCCGGTAGATACGCAGTATTTT
d_gene: TRBD1; v_gene: TRBV28; abundance: -; j_gene: TRBJ2-5; CDR3aa: CASTPDRGAETQYF; CDR3nt: TGTGCCAGCACCCCGGACAGGGGAGCGGAGACCCAGTACTTC
d_gene: TRBD2; v_gene: TRBV18; abundance: -; j_gene: TRBJ2-2; CDR3aa: CASSPSLAGNTGELFF; CDR3nt: TGTGCCAGCTCACCTTCCCTAGCGGGGAACACCGGGGAGCTGTTTTTT
d_gene: -; v_gene: TRBV6-6; abundance: -; j_gene: TRBJ1-1; CDR3aa: CASSYGRQEAFF; CDR3nt: TGTGCCAGCAGTTACGGGCGCCAAGAAGCTTTCTTT
d_gene: -; v_gene: TRBV2; abundance: -; j_gene: TRBJ1-1; CDR3aa: CASSEWSPVRTEAFF; CDR3nt: TGTGCCAGCAGTGAATGGTCACCTGTAAGGACTGAAGCTTTCTTT
d_gene: -; v_gene: TRBV5-1; abundance: -; j_gene: TRBJ1-2; CDR3aa: CASSDTPSYGYTF; CDR3nt: TGCGCCAGCAGCGATACCCCCAGCTATGGCTACACCTTC
d_gene: TRBD2; v_gene: TRBV27; abundance: -; j_gene: TRBJ2-1; CDR3aa: CASSLWASGSNEQFF; CDR3nt: TGTGCCAGCAGTTTGTGGGCTAGCGGGAGTAATGAGCAGTTCTTC
d_gene: -; v_gene: TRBV5-6; abundance: -; j_gene: TRBJ2-4; CDR3aa: CASSLGPENIQYF; CDR3nt: TGTGCCAGCAGCTTGGGACCCGAAAACATTCAGTACTTC
d_gene: -; v_gene: TRBV13; abundance: -; j_gene: TRBJ2-7; CDR3aa: CASSCYEQYF; CDR3nt: TGTGCCAGCAGCTGCTACGAGCAGTACTTC
d_gene: -; v_gene: TRBV4-2; abundance: -; j_gene: TRBJ1-1; CDR3aa: CASSPRTASMNTEAFF; CDR3nt: TGTGCCAGCAGCCCACGGACAGCTAGCATGAACACTGAAGCTTTCTTT
d_gene: -; v_gene: TRBV2; abundance: -; j_gene: TRBJ2-7; CDR3aa: CAIGQIAGPGEQYF; CDR3nt: TGTGCCATCGGACAGATCGCCGGGCCTGGTGAGCAGTACTTC
d_gene: -; v_gene: TRBV14; abundance: -; j_gene: TRBJ1-4; CDR3aa: CASSQGQGIGYEKLFF; CDR3nt: TGTGCCAGCAGCCAAGGCCAGGGGATTGGTTATGAAAAACTGTTTTTT
d_gene: -; v_gene: TRBV19; abundance: -; j_gene: TRBJ1-1; CDR3aa: CASSVQVNTEAFF; CDR3nt: TGTGCCAGTAGTGTGCAGGTGAACACTGAAGCTTTCTTT
d_gene: TRBD1; v_gene: TRBV11-1; abundance: -; j_gene: TRBJ2-7; CDR3aa: CASTLITGGTEQYF; CDR3nt: TGTGCCAGCACCCTTATAACAGGGGGTACCGAGCAGTACTTC
d_gene: -; v_gene: TRBV27; abundance: -; j_gene: TRBJ2-1; CDR3aa: CASAKSLRVEQFF; CDR3nt: TGTGCCAGCGCCAAGTCCCTGAGGGTTGAGCAGTTCTTC
d_gene: -; v_gene: TRBV9; abundance: -; j_gene: TRBJ2-6; CDR3aa: CASSVEVHSSGANVLTF; CDR3nt: TGTGCCAGCAGCGTAGAAGTTCATTCCTCTGGGGCCAACGTCCTGACTTTC
d_gene: TRBD1; v_gene: TRBV30; abundance: once; j_gene: TRBJ2-2; CDR3aa: CACKKPGQRTGELFF; CDR3nt: TGTGCCTGCAAAAAACCGGGACAGCGAACCGGGGAGCTGTTTTTT
d_gene: -; v_gene: TRBV6-4; abundance: -; j_gene: TRBJ2-3; CDR3aa: CASSARYSDTQYF; CDR3nt: TGTGCCAGCAGTGCCCGGTACTCAGATACGCAGTATTTT